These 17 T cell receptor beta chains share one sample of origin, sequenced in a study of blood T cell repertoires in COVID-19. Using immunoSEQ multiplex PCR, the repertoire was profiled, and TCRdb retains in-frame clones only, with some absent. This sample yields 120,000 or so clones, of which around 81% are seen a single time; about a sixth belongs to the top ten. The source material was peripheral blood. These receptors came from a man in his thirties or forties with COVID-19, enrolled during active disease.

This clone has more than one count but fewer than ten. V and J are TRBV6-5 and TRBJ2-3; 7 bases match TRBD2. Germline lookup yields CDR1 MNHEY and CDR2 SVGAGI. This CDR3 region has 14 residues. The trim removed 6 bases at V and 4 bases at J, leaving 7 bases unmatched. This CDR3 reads CASRRTSAADTQYF. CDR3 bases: TGTGCCAGCAGGCGTACTAGCGCCGCAGATACGCAGTATTTT.

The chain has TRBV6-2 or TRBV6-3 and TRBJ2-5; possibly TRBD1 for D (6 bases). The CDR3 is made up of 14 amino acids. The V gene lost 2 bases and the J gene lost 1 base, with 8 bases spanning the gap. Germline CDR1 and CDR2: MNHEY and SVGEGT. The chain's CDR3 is CASSYTGPQETQYF. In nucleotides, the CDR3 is TGTGCCAGCAGTTACACAGGGCCCCAAGAGACCCAGTACTTC.

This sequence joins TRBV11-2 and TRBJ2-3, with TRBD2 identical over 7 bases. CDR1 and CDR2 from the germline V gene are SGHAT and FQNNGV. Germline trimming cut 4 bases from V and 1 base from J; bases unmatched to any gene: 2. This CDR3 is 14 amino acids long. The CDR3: CASSYSGGTDTQYF. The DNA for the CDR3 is TGTGCCAGCAGCTACAGCGGGGGCACAGATACGCAGTATTTT.

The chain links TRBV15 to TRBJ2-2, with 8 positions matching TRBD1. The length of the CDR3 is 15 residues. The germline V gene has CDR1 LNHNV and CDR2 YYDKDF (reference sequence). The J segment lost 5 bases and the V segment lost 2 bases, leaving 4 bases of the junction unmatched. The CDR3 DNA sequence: TGTGCCACCAGCAGATCTCAGGGGGCGACCGGGGAGCTGTTTTTT. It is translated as CATSRSQGATGELFF.

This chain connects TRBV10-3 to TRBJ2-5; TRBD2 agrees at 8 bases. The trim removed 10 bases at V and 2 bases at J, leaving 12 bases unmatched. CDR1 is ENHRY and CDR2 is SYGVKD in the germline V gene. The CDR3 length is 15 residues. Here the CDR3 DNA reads TGTGCCACCGTCCCGGGACTAGGGGGTCAAGAGACCCAGTACTTC. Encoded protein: CATVPGLGGQETQYF.

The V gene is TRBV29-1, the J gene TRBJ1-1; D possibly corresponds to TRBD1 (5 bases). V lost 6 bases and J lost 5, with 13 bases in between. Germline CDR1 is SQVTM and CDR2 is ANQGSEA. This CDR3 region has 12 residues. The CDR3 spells CSVQSTETEAFF. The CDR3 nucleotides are TGCAGCGTCCAATCGACAGAGACTGAAGCTTTCTTT.

CDR3 sequence (DNA): TGCGCCAGCAGTCCTCGACAGGGGAGAACTGAAGCTTTCTTT. As protein: CASSPRQGRTEAFF. The chain combines TRBV23-1 with TRBJ1-1, with 8 bases identical to TRBD1. TRBV23-1 is an open reading frame, and its role is uncertain. Unmatched junction bases numbered 6, after V lost 4 bases and J lost 5 bases. There are 14 residues in the CDR3.

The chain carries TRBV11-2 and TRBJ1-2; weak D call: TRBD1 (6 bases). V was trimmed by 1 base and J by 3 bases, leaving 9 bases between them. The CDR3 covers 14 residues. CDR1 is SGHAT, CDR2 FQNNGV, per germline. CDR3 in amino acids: CASSLGTDHYGYTF. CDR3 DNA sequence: TGTGCCAGCAGCTTAGGGACAGATCACTATGGCTACACCTTC.

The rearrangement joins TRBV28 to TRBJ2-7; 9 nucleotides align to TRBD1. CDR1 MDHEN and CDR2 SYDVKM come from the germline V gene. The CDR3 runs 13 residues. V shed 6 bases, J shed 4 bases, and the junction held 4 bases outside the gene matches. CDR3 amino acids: CASRQGAEYEQYF. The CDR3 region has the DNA TGTGCCAGCAGACAGGGGGCGGAATACGAGCAGTACTTC.

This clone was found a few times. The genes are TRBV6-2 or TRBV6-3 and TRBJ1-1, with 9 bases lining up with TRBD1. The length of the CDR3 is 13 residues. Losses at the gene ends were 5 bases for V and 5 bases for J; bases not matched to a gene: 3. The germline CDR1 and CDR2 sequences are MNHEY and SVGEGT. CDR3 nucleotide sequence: TGTGCCAGCAGTATGGACAGGGGAACTGAAGCTTTCTTT. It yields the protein CASSMDRGTEAFF.

For the CDR3, the DNA is TGTGCCAGCAGCCGTAGCCCGGGACTAGCGGGGGCTAACACCGGGGAGCTGTTTTTT. Translating gives CASSRSPGLAGANTGELFF. The V and J genes are TRBV7-9 and TRBJ2-2, with 14 bases that match TRBD2. The germline gives CDR1 SEHNR, CDR2 FQNEAQ (reference sequence). The CDR3 runs 19 residues. J was trimmed by 2 bases and V by 5 bases; bases with no gene match: 10.

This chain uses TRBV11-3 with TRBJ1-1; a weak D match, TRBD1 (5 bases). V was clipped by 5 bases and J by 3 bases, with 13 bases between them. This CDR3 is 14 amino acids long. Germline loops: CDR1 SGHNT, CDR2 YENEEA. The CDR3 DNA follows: TGTGCCAGCAGCGGATGGGGAGGGGACACTGAAGCTTTCTTT. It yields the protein CASSGWGGDTEAFF.

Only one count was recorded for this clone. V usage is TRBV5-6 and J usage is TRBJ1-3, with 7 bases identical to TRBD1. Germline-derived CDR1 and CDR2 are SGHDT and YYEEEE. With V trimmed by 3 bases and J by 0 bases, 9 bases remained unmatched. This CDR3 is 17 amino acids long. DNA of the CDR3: TGTGCCAGCAGCTATACGTACACAGGGGTCTCTGGAAACACCATATATTTT. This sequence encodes CASSYTYTGVSGNTIYF.

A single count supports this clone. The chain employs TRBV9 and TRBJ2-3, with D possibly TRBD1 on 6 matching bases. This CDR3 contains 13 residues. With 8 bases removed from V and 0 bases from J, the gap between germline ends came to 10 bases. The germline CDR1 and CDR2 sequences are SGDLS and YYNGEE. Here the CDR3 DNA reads TGTGCCAGTGGGGGCCTTAGCACAGATACGCAGTATTTT. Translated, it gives CASGGLSTDTQYF.

The CDR3 DNA is TGTGCCAGCAGCGGGGGCTTGCCAGCTTTCTTT. Translating gives CASSGGLPAFF. The rearrangement joins TRBV6-2 or TRBV6-3 to TRBJ1-1, with a tentative D call TRBD1 (6 bases). CDR3 length: 11 amino acids. Trimming pared 6 bases from V and 10 bases from J, leaving 12 bases between. The germline V gene has CDR1 MNHEY and CDR2 SVGEGT.

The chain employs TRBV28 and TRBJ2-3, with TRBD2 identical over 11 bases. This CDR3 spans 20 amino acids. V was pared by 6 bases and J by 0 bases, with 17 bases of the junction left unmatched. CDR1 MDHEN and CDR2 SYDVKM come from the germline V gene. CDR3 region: CASRGPTSGVPLPSTDTQYF. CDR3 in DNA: TGTGCCAGCAGGGGGCCGACTAGCGGGGTACCACTTCCTAGCACAGATACGCAGTATTTT.

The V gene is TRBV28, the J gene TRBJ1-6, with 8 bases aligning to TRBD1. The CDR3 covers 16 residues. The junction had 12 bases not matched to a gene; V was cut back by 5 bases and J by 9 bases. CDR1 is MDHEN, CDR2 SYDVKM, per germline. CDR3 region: CASSMPRTGRRSPLHF. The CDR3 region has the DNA TGTGCCAGCAGTATGCCCCGGACAGGGAGGCGTTCACCCCTCCACTTT.